The 29 T cell receptor beta chains below were found in one sample sequenced in a study of Ad26.COV2.S vaccination and SARS-CoV-2 variants. Treatment given: around 19 received Ad26.COV2.S at low or high dose, single or two shots; roughly five received placebo; per-sample allocation not given. Samples came from day 63 after the first vaccine or placebo injection. Method: immunoSEQ multiplex PCR; TCRdb's copy keeps in-frame clones and lacks some. The sample comprises 250,000 to 300,000 clones, more than 75% of which are singletons, and around 3% rests with the top ten. Here the sequenced sample was peripheral blood, taken in a trial of Ad26.COV2.S vaccine versus placebo. The receptors derive from a person between 18 and 65 years old who received the Ad26.COV2.S COVID-19 vaccine or a placebo.

The rearrangement joins TRBV18 to TRBJ2-2; D uncertain. Deletions cut 6 bases from V and 4 bases from J, with 6 bases between. Germline CDR1 reads KGHSH; CDR2 reads LQKENI. This CDR3 has 12 residues. In DNA form, the CDR3 reads TGTGCCAGCTCCCGTGGCACCGGGGAGCTGTTTTTT. This gives the protein CASSRGTGELFF.

This chain joins TRBV11-2 and TRBJ2-5, with 7 bases that match TRBD1. The CDR3 spans 14 residues. The junction had 3 bases not matched to a gene; V was cut back by 5 bases and J by 0 bases. From germline, CDR1 is SGHAT and CDR2 FQNNGV. The CDR3: CASSQGQHQETQYF. In DNA form, the CDR3 reads TGTGCCAGCAGCCAGGGACAGCACCAAGAGACCCAGTACTTC.

This clone was recorded a few times. The rearrangement uses TRBV19 and TRBJ2-7; the D gene is possibly TRBD2 (5 bases). Germline lookup yields CDR1 LNHDA and CDR2 SQIVND (reference sequence). The CDR3 length is 13 residues. The V end was cut by 4 bases, the J end by 3 bases, with 10 bases between. CDR3 DNA: TGTGCCAGTAGTAGGGGAGCATACTACGAGCAGTACTTC. Translation: CASSRGAYYEQYF. The entire variable domain, with the rest obtained from reference TRBV19 and TRBJ2-7, is as follows: DGGITQSPKYLFRKEGQNVTLSCEQNLNHDAMYWYRQDPGQGLRLIYYSQIVNDFQKGDIAEGYSVSREKKESFPLTVTSAQKNPTAFYLCASSRGAYYEQYFGPGTRLTVT.

This chain uses TRBV7-2 with TRBJ1-1; D remains ambiguous. V shed 1 base and J shed 0 bases, with 9 bases lying between them. Germline loops: CDR1 SGHTA, CDR2 FQGNSA. CDR3 size: 15 residues. Written as DNA, the CDR3 is TGTGCCAGCAGCTTAGTGGTGAACGTGAACACTGAAGCTTTCTTT. Its translation is CASSLVVNVNTEAFF.

The chain uses TRBV7-3 and TRBJ1-2; tentatively, D is TRBD1 (5 bases). The CDR3 extends over 14 amino acids. Germline-derived CDR1 and CDR2 are SGHTA and FQGTGA. V was pared by 3 bases and J by 8 bases, with 16 bases between. As DNA, the CDR3 is TGTGCCAGCAGCTTGATGGGGCCCGAGAGAGGCTACACCTTC. Its protein product is CASSLMGPERGYTF.

The rearrangement uses TRBV7-2 and TRBJ1-2; D gene uncertain. CDR1 and CDR2 from the germline V gene are SGHTA and FQGNSA. Trimming took 1 base from V and 6 from J, leaving 12 bases between them. The length of the CDR3 is 14 residues. The CDR3 DNA is TGTGCCAGCAGCTTAGTAGGCGTAGATCATGGCTACACCTTC. Its translation: CASSLVGVDHGYTF.

The genes are TRBV3-1 (or the pseudogene TRBV3-2) and TRBJ1-5; D uncertain. CDR1 and CDR2 (germline): LGHDT, YNNKEL (reference sequence). Trimming cost V 0 bases and J 5 bases, with 11 bases left between them. The CDR3 is 15 residues long. CDR3 sequence reads: CASSQDQGGYQPQHF. The CDR3 region has the DNA TGTGCCAGCAGCCAAGATCAAGGTGGATATCAGCCCCAGCATTTT.

V usage is TRBV3-1 (or the pseudogene TRBV3-2) and J usage is TRBJ2-7; no firm D call. The CDR3 is 13 amino acids. The V end lost 2 bases, the J end lost 0 bases, and 5 bases lay between the germline ends. The germline gives CDR1 LGHDT, CDR2 YNNKEL (reference sequence). This CDR3 is CASSQPPSYEQYF. CDR3 DNA: TGTGCCAGCAGCCAACCGCCCTCCTACGAGCAGTACTTC.

The CDR3 reads CASVTGGTGANVLTF. The DNA of the CDR3 is TGTGCCAGTGTTACAGGGGGCACTGGGGCCAACGTCCTGACTTTC. The chain joins TRBV2 to TRBJ2-6, with 9 positions matching TRBD1. The junction had 5 bases not matched to a gene; V was cut back by 9 bases and J by 2 bases. CDR3 length: 15 residues. Germline values: CDR1 SNHLY, CDR2 FYNNEI.

This clone was observed a single time. In the same sample, other DNA sequences code for this CDR3. V gene TRBV5-1 combines with J gene TRBJ1-1; D is possibly TRBD1 (5 bases). In germline, CDR1 is SGHRS, CDR2 YFSETQ. V was pared by 0 bases and J by 0 bases, with 9 bases between. The length of the CDR3 is 15 residues. Here the CDR3 reads CASSLDGGLNTEAFF. The CDR3 DNA follows: TGCGCCAGCAGCTTGGATGGGGGATTGAACACTGAAGCTTTCTTT.

V and J are TRBV5-1 and TRBJ2-7; 9 bases line up with TRBD1. J lost 1 base, V lost 2 bases, and 1 base had no gene match. Germline V lookup: CDR1 SGHRS, CDR2 YFSETQ. The CDR3 is 14 amino acids. The DNA for the CDR3 is TGCGCCAGCAGCTTACAGGGGGCTTCCTACGAGCAGTACTTC. It specifies CASSLQGASYEQYF.

This chain links TRBV2 with TRBJ2-2, with 13 bases fitting TRBD2. The length of the CDR3 is 16 residues. The J segment lost 2 bases and the V segment lost 6 bases, leaving 3 bases of the junction unmatched. Germline CDR1 reads SNHLY; CDR2 reads FYNNEI. CDR3 sequence reads: CASSGTSGANTGELFF. CDR3 nucleotide sequence: TGTGCCAGCAGCGGGACTAGCGGGGCAAACACCGGGGAGCTGTTTTTT.

A note on this clone: The sample holds other DNA sequences that translate to the same CDR3. CDR3 in amino acids: CASSLATGGNTEAFF. CDR3 sequence (DNA): TGCGCCAGCAGCTTGGCGACAGGGGGGAACACTGAAGCTTTCTTT. The chain uses TRBV5-1 and TRBJ1-1; 9 bases align to TRBD1. CDR3 length: 15 residues. With 0 bases clipped from V and 1 base from J, the junction kept 1 base outside the gene matches. The V gene's germline CDR1 is SGHRS and CDR2 YFSETQ.

The rearrangement links TRBV5-4 to TRBJ2-3, with 7 bases fitting TRBD2. There are 15 residues in the CDR3. V lost 5 bases, J lost 0 bases, and 6 bases stayed unmatched. CDR1 and CDR2 (germline): SGHNT, YYREEE (reference sequence). For the CDR3, the DNA is TGTGCCAGCAGTCGCGCTAGCGGAAGCACAGATACGCAGTATTTT. Translated: CASSRASGSTDTQYF.

This clone was seen only a few times. CDR3 DNA: TGTGCCAGCAGTGAGTTCCAGGGGCAGGGCTACACCTTC. It encodes CASSEFQGQGYTF. This chain uses TRBV6-1 with TRBJ1-2; TRBD1 might be the D (6 bases). Between the trimmed V and J ends, which lost 3 bases and 8 bases, there was a span of 13 bases. The CDR3 is 13 amino acids. The germline V gene encodes CDR1 MNHNS and CDR2 SASEGT.

The gene calls are TRBV4-1 and TRBJ2-3; D is tentatively TRBD1 or TRBD2 (5 bases each). This CDR3 has 18 amino acids. Trimming pared 2 bases from V and 0 bases from J, leaving 18 bases between. Germline lookup yields CDR1 MGHRA and CDR2 YSYEKL. In DNA form, the CDR3 reads TGCGCCAGCAGCCAATACGTCACGGTTGGGGGAAGCACAGATACGCAGTATTTT. Translated: CASSQYVTVGGSTDTQYF.

V is TRBV7-2 and J is TRBJ1-5; 9 bases are shared with TRBD1. Germline lookup yields CDR1 SGHTA and CDR2 FQGNSA. Losses at the gene ends were 2 bases for V and 2 bases for J; bases not matched to a gene: 7. CDR3 length: 17 amino acids. Written as DNA, the CDR3 is TGTGCCAGCAGCTTACATGGGACAGGGTATGGCAATCAGCCCCAGCATTTT. Translation gives CASSLHGTGYGNQPQHF.

The gene calls are TRBV25-1 and TRBJ1-6; no reliable D call. Germline V CDR1 and CDR2: MGHDK, SYGVNS. The CDR3 runs to 14 residues. Trimming left V 2 bases short and J 8 bases short, with 10 bases between. The CDR3 region has the DNA TGTGCCAGCAGTGAACCCCGGATTGATTCACCCCTCCACTTT. Its translation: CASSEPRIDSPLHF.

V and J are TRBV30 and TRBJ1-5; 8 bases agree with TRBD1. Looked up from germline, CDR1 is GTSNPN and CDR2 is SVGIG (reference sequence). The CDR3 extends over 16 amino acids. V was pared by 2 bases and J by 0 bases, with 6 bases of the junction left unmatched. In DNA form, the CDR3 reads TGTGCCTGGAGTCCCGGGACAGGTTATAGCAATCAGCCCCAGCATTTT. Protein product: CAWSPGTGYSNQPQHF.

In the case of this clone: Relative to the germline gene, one junction end is altered; a read error may explain this. The V gene is TRBV7-9, the J gene TRBJ2-7, with D possibly TRBD2 on 5 matching bases. The CDR3 spans 14 residues. Germline V gene lookup returns CDR1 SEHNR and CDR2 FQNEAQ (reference sequence). The CDR3 DNA follows: TGTGCCAGCAGCTTCTCCGGGATCTCCTCCGAGCAGTACTTC. It translates to CASSFSGISSEQYF.

The chain is built from TRBV19 and TRBJ2-2; the D call may be TRBD1 or TRBD2 (5 bases each). Trimming removed 9 bases at V and 2 bases at J, with 16 bases between. This CDR3 has 15 amino acids. CDR1 LNHDA and CDR2 SQIVND come from the germline V gene (reference sequence). In DNA form, the CDR3 reads TGTGCCAGCAAGGGGAGCGGCTCAAACACCGGGGAGCTGTTTTTT. It codes for CASKGSGSNTGELFF.

The V gene is TRBV6-5, the J gene TRBJ1-6; D unresolved. CDR1 and CDR2 (germline): MNHEY, SVGAGI. The CDR3 consists of 15 residues. V was pared by 0 bases and J by 7 bases, with 10 bases between. DNA of the CDR3: TGTGCCAGCAGTTACTCATCATCGGGGAATTCACCCCTCCACTTT. It specifies CASSYSSSGNSPLHF.

The genes are TRBV3-1 (or the pseudogene TRBV3-2) and TRBJ1-6; 11 bases agree with TRBD1. CDR3 length: 15 amino acids. Germline trimming cut 2 bases from V and 12 bases from J; bases unmatched to any gene: 6. Germline CDR1 LGHDT, CDR2 YNNKEL (reference sequence). For the CDR3, the DNA is TGTGCCAGCAGCCAAAGGACAGGGGGCGGAGGACCCCTCCACTTT. Protein product: CASSQRTGGGGPLHF.

Comment on this clone: Mismatch with germline at one junction end may stem from a read error. The rearrangement uses TRBV10-2 and TRBJ2-7; D gene uncertain. Germline V lookup: CDR1 WSHSY, CDR2 SAAADI. The length of the CDR3 is 14 residues. The CDR3 nucleotides read TGCGCCAGCAGTAAGTCTACAAACGCCTACGAGCAGTACTTC. It specifies CASSKSTNAYEQYF.

The chain recombines TRBV6-5 with TRBJ2-7; maybe TRBD1 (6 bases). This CDR3 has 16 residues. Trimming left V 0 bases short and J 2 bases short, with 14 bases between. Germline CDR1 and CDR2: MNHEY and SVGAGI. The CDR3 DNA reads as TGTGCCAGCAGTTACTCGGTACAGGGACCGACCTACGAGCAGTACTTC. Translating gives CASSYSVQGPTYEQYF.

The chain carries TRBV5-5 and TRBJ1-1; 9 positions match TRBD1. V lost 2 bases to trimming and J lost 1 base; unmatched junction nucleotides: 6. Per the germline V gene, CDR1 is SGHKS and CDR2 is YYEKEE (reference sequence). This CDR3 region has 16 residues. CDR3 in DNA: TGTGCCAGCAGCTTATTCAGGGGACAGGGGAACACTGAAGCTTTCTTT. Translating gives CASSLFRGQGNTEAFF. Based on the CDR3 plus reference TRBV5-5 and TRBJ1-1, the full variable domain is DAGVTQSPTHLIKTRGQQVTLRCSPISGHKSVSWYQQVLGQGPQFIFQYYEKEERGRGNFPDRFSARQFPNYSSELNVNALLLGDSALYLCASSLFRGQGNTEAFFGQGTRLTVV.

The rearrangement joins TRBV9 to TRBJ1-3, with a possible D match to TRBD1 (6 bases). CDR3 length equals 17 residues. Germline CDR1 reads SGDLS; CDR2 reads YYNGEE. V shed 0 bases and J shed 1 base, with 14 bases lying between them. In nucleotides, the CDR3 is TGTGCCAGCAGCGTAGCCCTCGGGGGGCCATCTGGAAACACCATATATTTT. Amino acid sequence: CASSVALGGPSGNTIYF.

The chain's CDR3 is CASSLWGATNEKLFF. For the CDR3, the DNA is TGCGCCAGCAGCTTGTGGGGAGCAACTAATGAAAAACTGTTTTTT. The V call is TRBV5-1, the J call TRBJ1-4; D is uncertain. Germline V gives CDR1 SGHRS, CDR2 YFSETQ. V gave up 1 base and J gave up 0 bases, with 7 bases separating them. This CDR3 region has 15 residues.

This chain connects TRBV14 to TRBJ1-6, with D tentatively TRBD1 (6 bases). V shed 2 bases and J shed 9 bases, with 17 bases lying between them. This CDR3 has 16 amino acids. Per the germline V gene, CDR1 is SGHDN and CDR2 is FVKESK. The CDR3 loop reads CASSQKWGAGGSPLHF. In DNA form, the CDR3 reads TGTGCCAGCAGCCAAAAGTGGGGGGCGGGCGGTTCACCCCTCCACTTT.